This T cell receptor beta chain came from a study of PD-L1 blockade in urothelial cancer. Across the study: Patients commenced atezolizumab in about 2014, and it was given at 1,200 mg intravenously every 3 weeks. Study patients had been treated with 0 to 3 previous chemotherapy regimens.

Stated time point: peripheral blood 6 weeks after treatment start. Trimming took 0 bases from V and 8 from J, leaving 7 bases between them. The CDR3 totals 12 residues. The germline V gene has CDR1 MRHNA and CDR2 SNTAGT. Using immunoSEQ multiplex PCR, the repertoire was profiled, and TCRdb retains in-frame clones only, with some absent. The top ten hold around 2.5% of the sample, which has just over 40,000 clones, 70% to 90% seen once. The gene calls are TRBV6-4 and TRBJ1-2; no definite D call. The receptor was derived from a man aged 70 or older with urothelial cancer. Sequencing used PBMCs, obtained around atezolizumab (anti-PD-L1) treatment. DNA of the CDR3: TGTGCCAGCAGTGACTCAGCGGCAGGCTACACCTTC. Translating it yields CASSDSAAGYTF.